This TCR beta chain was identified in a study of Graves' ophthalmopathy and Graves' hyperthyroidism (dated by TCRdb to between 2018 and 2020). Looking at the study overall: Hyperthyroidism was considered stable if no progression to ophthalmopathy occurred within 18 months of follow-up. The study used TCR beta repertoire signatures to distinguish Graves' ophthalmopathy from Graves' hyperthyroidism and to predict progression to ophthalmopathy. In total, approximately 130 blood samples were TCR-sequenced: 40 to 45 ophthalmopathy, some 72 hyperthyroidism and about 17 hyperthyroidism-to-ophthalmopathy patients. To explore V-J signatures distinguishing ophthalmopathy from hyperthyroidism, a discovery set of around 100 patients (roughly 44 ophthalmopathy, 55 to 60 stable hyperthyroidism) was enrolled. The independent validation cohort included approximately 19 hyperthyroidism patients plus 17 patients who later progressed from hyperthyroidism to ophthalmopathy. In about six hyperthyroidism patients, T-cell repertoires of thyroid tissue and blood were compared. Following sampling, methimazole starting at 30 mg daily was administered to hyperthyroidism patients, and high-dose intravenous methylprednisolone was administered to ophthalmopathy patients.

Sequences LGHNA (CDR1) and YNFKEQ (CDR2) are obtained from the germline V gene. Its CDR3 holds 17 amino acids, cysteine through phenylalanine. Of the read, only the CDR3 DNA is kept; its 51 bases are in frame from base 1. V and J lose 0 bases and 4 bases, and a span of 13 bases separates them. Study-wide conclusions, independent of this receptor: The 13-signature model separated ophthalmopathy from stable hyperthyroidism with 85% to 90% sensitivity and 81% to 82% specificity in cross-validation, and 80%/75% in the test set. Among expanded thyroid clonotypes with frequency above 0.001, most also showed up in blood, which suggests that blood repertoires may reflect the thyroid immune response. In validation, the model predicted ophthalmopathy progression with 55% to 71% sensitivity and approximately 72% specificity; 12 predicted patients were CT-confirmed with GO in a median of approximately six months. No statistical method was used to set the sample size in advance, and the investigators knew which group each participant was assigned to.

Hyperthyroidism patients were newly diagnosed, were aged 18 to 65 years, and had a disease duration under 2 months. Patients with other autoimmune diseases, uncontrolled infections, pregnancy or lactation were excluded from the study. Clinical symptoms, serum thyroxine, TRAb, thyroid ultrasound and orbital computed tomography formed the basis of the diagnosis. Total RNA was extracted using Trizol reagent, and RNA quality was checked on an Agilent 2100 Bioanalyzer. This clonotype was observed many times. The clone's antigen remains unknown. Base quality data are lacking; no much larger clone is found one base away. TCR beta CDR3 regions were amplified from RNA transcripts for repertoire sequencing. The first round of RT-PCR was done with HTBI primers and the Qiagen OneStep RT-PCR kit, and was followed by a second round of multiplex PCR, then size selection and purification. The libraries underwent paired-end sequencing with 100 bp reads on an Illumina HiSeq2000. The published analysis was carried out like this. SOAPnuke was used for read processing, and reads with adapters, uncalled bases, a mean Phred below 15, or no exact constant-primer or identifier match were discarded. COPE v1.2.5 was used to merge high-quality paired reads. Unique nucleotide sequences were defined as clonotypes and aligned to IMGT TRB V, D and J references using MiTCR v1.1. Only V-J combinations with frequency above 0.0001 were analysed, covering 99% to 99.2% of repertoires. A TCR clonal expansion and chaos score per V-J combination was defined as the ratio of F50 clonal expansion to chaos observed in the TCRdist matrix. Welch's t-statistics and random forest were used to reduce the features to approximately 13 V-J combinations, which were then used as input to a naive Bayes classifier. The Morisita-Horn index was used to measure how similar the thyroid and blood repertoires were. TCRdb reworked the public reads: Q25 trimming with fastp, MiXCR clone assembly, productive beta chains retained. Identical CDR3 proteins give one entry, which carries the most common genes and DNA. TCRdb's processing, not the study's, gives the V and J calls here. For this sample the table gives about 600,000 distinct CDR3 sequences, of which 35% to 45% were detected only once. About 4.2% of the sample goes to the ten largest clones.

The receptor chain draws on TRBV4-2 and TRBJ1-6; the D gene lacks a confident call. The receptor was derived from an adult man with Graves' hyperthyroidism. Source material: peripheral blood or thyroid tissue (not recorded which). The CDR3 protein is CASSQDLPDRYNSPLHF. The bases read TGTGCCAGCAGCCAAGATCTCCCGGACCGGTATAATTCACCCCTCCACTTT.